This T cell receptor beta chain was recorded in a study of blood T cells in healthy people across ages. Overall study results and limits: A greater number of naive CD4+ cells and higher diversity distinguished long-lived donors from aged donors.

Turning to this clonotype: Its antigen remains unidentified.

PCR was performed a second time for about 7 to 11 cycles using a sample-barcoded 5' primer and a J-beta primer mix. TCRdb used MiXCR to reprocess the 5' RACE reads, holding one entry per CDR3 protein. This repertoire shows approximately 1.5 million distinct CDR3 sequences, 40% to 45% found once; its top ten account for under 5%. The germline gives CDR1 SGHVS, CDR2 FNYEAQ. V lost 1 base to trimming and J lost 9 bases, with 13 bases between them. This CDR3 is 14 amino acids long. This receptor was taken from a woman aged 18-30 years in good health. Input material: blood. The chain carries TRBV7-6 and TRBJ1-5, with D maybe TRBD1 (6 bases). CDR3 sequence reads: CASSLGEDRRPQHF. In DNA form, the CDR3 reads TGTGCCAGCAGCTTAGGGGAGGACAGACGGCCCCAGCATTTT.